Sequencing of this TCR beta chain was carried out in a study of CD8+ T cells in alopecia areata. Whole-study results and caveats: Tissue-resident alphabeta T cells belonging to normal skin likewise get sequenced within scalp specimens.

CDR1 is SGHRS and CDR2 is YFSETQ in the germline V gene. V lost 2 bases to trimming and J lost 2 bases; unmatched junction nucleotides: 10. CDR3 length: 18 residues. Isolated RNA was reverse transcribed into cDNA used as the sequencing template. Clones were read by immunoSEQ multiplex PCR, and TCRdb kept only the in-frame ones, dropping some. Among 150,000 to 200,000 clones, 50% to 60% were seen once, and the ten largest hold about 4.4%. As regards this clone: Antigen unknown.

The TCR originated in a human donor in good health. The rearrangement joins TRBV5-1 to TRBJ2-5; 12 bases map to TRBD1. Sequencing was performed on CD4+ T cells sorted from blood. The CDR3, as DNA: TGCGCCAGCAGCTTTCCGGGACAGGGGGCCGGTTTGCAAGAGACCCAGTACTTC. Translation: CASSFPGQGAGLQETQYF.